What follows is one T cell receptor beta chain and its context. The target antigen is unknown. These data come from a study of OX40 agonist ivuxolimab in advanced cancers. Study summary: The mean age was about 57 years, ranging from 23 to 79, with 65% to 85% of participants male. Study outcomes and limitations: At 0.1 to 3.0 mg/kg, clonal expansion of CD4+ and CD8+ blood T cells had occurred by week 6. Normalized expansion of T-cell clones was also low for some nonresponders. Some of the lowest clonal expansion was seen in partial responders at 0.1-3.0 mg/kg.

This CDR3 has 16 residues. V gave up 2 bases and J gave up 2 bases; unmatched junction bases: 6. The V gene's germline CDR1 is SEHNR and CDR2 FQNEAQ (reference sequence). Profiling relied on immunoSEQ multiplex PCR, and the TCRdb table lists in-frame clones only, not all of them. This repertoire shows 70,000 to 80,000 clones, about nine tenths found once; its top ten account for 1.3%. Source: CD4+ or CD8+ T cells sorted from blood, taken in a trial of the OX40 agonist ivuxolimab. The chain carries TRBV7-9 and TRBJ2-3; the match to TRBD2 covers 8 bases. This receptor was identified in an adult with an advanced solid tumor such as melanoma, head and neck, liver or kidney cancer. DNA of the CDR3: TGTGCCAGCAGCTTACCTCTAGCGGGTTTCACAGATACGCAGTATTTT. Its protein is CASSLPLAGFTDTQYF.